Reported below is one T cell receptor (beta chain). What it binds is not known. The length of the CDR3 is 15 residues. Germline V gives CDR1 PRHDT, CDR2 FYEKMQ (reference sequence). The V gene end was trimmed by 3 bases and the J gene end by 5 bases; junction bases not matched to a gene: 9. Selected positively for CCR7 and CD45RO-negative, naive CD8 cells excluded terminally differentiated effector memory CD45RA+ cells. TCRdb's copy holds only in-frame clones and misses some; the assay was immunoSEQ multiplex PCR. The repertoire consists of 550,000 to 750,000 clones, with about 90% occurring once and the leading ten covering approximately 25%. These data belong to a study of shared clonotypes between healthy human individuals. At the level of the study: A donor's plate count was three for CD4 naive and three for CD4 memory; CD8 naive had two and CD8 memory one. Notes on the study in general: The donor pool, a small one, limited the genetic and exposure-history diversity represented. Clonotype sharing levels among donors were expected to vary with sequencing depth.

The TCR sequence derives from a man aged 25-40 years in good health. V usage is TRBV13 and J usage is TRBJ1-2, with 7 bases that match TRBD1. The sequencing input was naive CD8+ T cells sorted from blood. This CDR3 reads CASSLTGQERYGYTF. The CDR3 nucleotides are TGTGCCAGCAGCTTGACAGGGCAGGAAAGGTATGGCTACACCTTC.